The clone carrying this T cell receptor beta chain showed up just a few times. Its antigen is currently unknown. This CDR3 has 16 residues. Looked up from germline, CDR1 is SGHVS and CDR2 is FQNEAQ. V lost 1 base, J lost 2 bases, and 14 bases lay in between. Each CDR3 protein is one row after TCRdb ran MiXCR on the reads. The table has approximately 110,000 distinct CDR3 sequences, 30% to 40% seen once. This specimen belongs to a study of T cell repertoires in cytomegalovirus infection. V and J are TRBV7-8 and TRBJ2-5; D possibly corresponds to TRBD2 (7 bases). This clonotype was sampled from a human donor in good health (CMV status not recorded). Some clones in this sample may be carry-over from other donors' samples. Source: CD8+ T cells from cultured PBMCs, taken from culture after CMV antigen stimulation. This CDR3 is CASSLDFGGTQETQYF. CDR3 nucleotides: TGTGCCAGCAGCTTAGATTTCGGGGGGACACAAGAGACCCAGTACTTC. Full variable domain (outside the CDR3, taken from reference TRBV7-8 and TRBJ2-5): GAGVSQSPRYKVAKRGQDVALRCDPISGHVSLFWYQQALGQGPEFLTYFQNEAQLDKSGLPSDRFFAERPEGSVSTLKIQRTQQEDSAVYLCASSLDFGGTQETQYFGPGTRLLVL.